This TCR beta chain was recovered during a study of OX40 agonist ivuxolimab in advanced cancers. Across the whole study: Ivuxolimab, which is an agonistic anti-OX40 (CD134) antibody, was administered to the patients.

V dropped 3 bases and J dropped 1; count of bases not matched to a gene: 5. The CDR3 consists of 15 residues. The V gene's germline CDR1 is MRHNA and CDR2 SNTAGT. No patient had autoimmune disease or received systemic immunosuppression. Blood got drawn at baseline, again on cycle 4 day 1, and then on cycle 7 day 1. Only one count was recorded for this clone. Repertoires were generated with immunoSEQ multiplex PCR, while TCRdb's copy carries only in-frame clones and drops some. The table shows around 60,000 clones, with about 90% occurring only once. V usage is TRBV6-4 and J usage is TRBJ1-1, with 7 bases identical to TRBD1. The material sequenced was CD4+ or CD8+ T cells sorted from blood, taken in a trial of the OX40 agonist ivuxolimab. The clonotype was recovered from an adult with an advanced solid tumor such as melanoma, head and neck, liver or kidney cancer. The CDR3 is CASSDGSGGNTEAFF. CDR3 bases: TGTGCCAGCAGTGATGGGTCAGGGGGGAACACTGAAGCTTTCTTT.